One sample yielded the 19 T cell receptor beta chains listed below, sequenced in a study of blood T cell repertoires in COVID-19. Profiling relied on immunoSEQ multiplex PCR, and the TCRdb table lists in-frame clones only, not all of them. Among almost 95,000 clones listed, around nine tenths were seen once. The source material was peripheral blood. The receptors stem from a woman in her fifties or sixties with COVID-19, enrolled during active disease.

The rearrangement joins TRBV2 to TRBJ1-1; 11 nucleotides align to TRBD1. The CDR3 runs to 13 residues. The trim removed 6 bases at V and 9 bases at J, leaving 6 bases unmatched. In germline, CDR1 is SNHLY, CDR2 FYNNEI. CDR3 DNA sequence: TGTGCCAGCAGGGAGGACAGGGGGCGAAAAGCTTTCTTT. This gives the protein CASREDRGRKAFF.

V usage is TRBV6-5 and J usage is TRBJ1-1, with D possibly TRBD1 on 5 matching bases. Germline lookup yields CDR1 MNHEY and CDR2 SVGAGI. The CDR3 runs to 15 residues. The germline V and J ends were trimmed by 5 bases and 0 bases, with 13 bases remaining between them. This CDR3 is CASSLQTVLNTEAFF. CDR3 bases: TGTGCCAGCAGTCTACAGACAGTCCTGAACACTGAAGCTTTCTTT.

The V and J genes are TRBV2 and TRBJ2-7, with TRBD1 as a possible D gene (5 bases). Germline lookup yields CDR1 SNHLY and CDR2 FYNNEI. The CDR3 spans 13 residues. V was shortened by 6 bases and J by 0 bases, with 9 bases between the two germline ends. CDR3 residues: CASSIDSSYEQYF. CDR3 coding DNA: TGTGCCAGCAGCATAGACAGCTCCTACGAGCAGTACTTC.

This clone was counted between two and nine times. The V call is TRBV6-5, the J call TRBJ2-5, with unresolved D. The CDR3 length is 13 residues. V lost 7 bases and J lost 2, with 11 bases in between. The V gene's germline CDR1 is MNHEY and CDR2 SVGAGI. The CDR3 DNA reads TGTGCCAGCACTGCCGCGATTCAAGAGACCCAGTACTTC. Its translation: CASTAAIQETQYF.

V is TRBV29-1 and J is TRBJ1-2; tentatively, D is TRBD1 (6 bases). This CDR3 has 13 amino acids. The V gene's germline CDR1 is SQVTM and CDR2 ANQGSEA. V was pared by 5 bases and J by 8 bases, with 18 bases between. Here the CDR3 reads CSVSGQSLGGYTF. The CDR3 DNA sequence: TGCAGCGTTTCCGGACAGTCTCTCGGGGGCTACACCTTC.

The chain links TRBV11-3 to TRBJ2-3; TRBD2 might be the D (7 bases). V was shortened by 5 bases and J by 14 bases, with 26 bases between the two germline ends. There are 15 residues in the CDR3. CDR1 SGHNT and CDR2 YENEEA come from the germline V gene. DNA of the CDR3: TGTGCCAGCAGCAATCGGGGGGAGAAGGGACACCGTCGGTATTTT. Protein sequence: CASSNRGEKGHRRYF.

V gene TRBV30 combines with J gene TRBJ1-6; D gene uncertain. CDR1 is GTSNPN, CDR2 SVGIG, per germline (reference sequence). Trimming removed 4 bases at V and 7 bases at J, with 11 bases between. The CDR3 is 13 residues long. The CDR3 sequence is CAWTGTGNSPLHF. In DNA, the CDR3 is TGTGCCTGGACAGGCACGGGGAATTCACCCCTCCACTTT.

This clone was observed a few times. This sequence joins TRBV10-1 and TRBJ2-3; no reliable D call. Germline lookup yields CDR1 WNHNN and CDR2 SYGVQD (reference sequence). The CDR3 covers 13 residues. V lost 6 bases and J 9 bases, leaving 16 bases between the germline ends. CDR3 DNA: TGCGCCAGCAGGAGCTGCTTTAGAGTAACGCAGTATTTT. This translates into CASRSCFRVTQYF.

The chain couples TRBV5-8 to TRBJ2-1; a weak D match, TRBD2 (6 bases). Trimming pared 0 bases from V and 8 bases from J, leaving 15 bases between. The CDR3 totals 15 residues. Per germline, CDR1 SGHTS and CDR2 YDEGEE. The CDR3 nucleotides read TGTGCCAGCAGCTTGGCCGTACTAGCCGGGGATGAGCAGTTCTTC. As protein: CASSLAVLAGDEQFF.

CDR3 DNA: TGTGCCAGCAGTTCGGGACAGATAGAGACCCAGTACTTC. Protein sequence: CASSSGQIETQYF. The chain links TRBV28 to TRBJ2-5, with TRBD1 matching 7 bases. Germline values: CDR1 MDHEN, CDR2 SYDVKM. The length of the CDR3 is 13 residues. Trimming removed 4 bases from V and 4 bases from J; junction bases left unmatched: 3.

The genes are TRBV3-1 (or the pseudogene TRBV3-2) and TRBJ2-7; 15 positions agree with TRBD2. Germline values: CDR1 LGHDT, CDR2 YNNKEL (reference sequence). The CDR3 runs 18 residues. With V trimmed by 1 base and J by 4 bases, 8 bases remained unmatched. This chain's CDR3 is CASSQAGTSGGWVYEQYF. The CDR3, as DNA: TGTGCCAGCAGCCAAGCCGGGACTAGCGGGGGGTGGGTTTACGAGCAGTACTTC.

This clone was counted once. The chain employs TRBV18 and TRBJ1-4; tentatively, D is TRBD1 (5 bases). V dropped 6 bases and J dropped 5 bases, with 13 bases sitting between them. The CDR3 consists of 14 residues. Germline values: CDR1 KGHSH, CDR2 LQKENI. The CDR3 reads CASSRRVGNEKLFF. Written as DNA, the CDR3 is TGTGCCAGCTCTCGCAGGGTCGGGAATGAAAAACTGTTTTTT. The entire variable domain, with the rest obtained from reference TRBV18 and TRBJ1-4, is as follows: NAGVMQNPRHLVRRRGQEARLRCSPMKGHSHVYWYRQLPEEGLKFMVYLQKENIIDESGMPKERFSAEFPKEGPSILRIQQVVRGDSAAYFCASSRRVGNEKLFFGSGTQLSVL.

This chain connects TRBV23-1 to TRBJ1-6; D is perhaps TRBD1 (5 bases). TRBV23-1 is noted as an ORF with a role that remains uncertain. This CDR3 is 16 amino acids long. Deletions cut 4 bases from V and 10 bases from J, with 20 bases between. DNA of the CDR3: TGCGCCAGCAGTCGAACGTCCCCAGGGTTAAGGTCACCCCTCCACTTT. Encoded protein: CASSRTSPGLRSPLHF.

The CDR3 DNA reads TGTGCCAGCTCACCGAGGGGACAGCTCCCAGACGAGCAGTACTTC. It yields the protein CASSPRGQLPDEQYF. The rearrangement uses TRBV18 and TRBJ2-7, with 7 bases fitting TRBD1. The CDR3 runs 15 residues. The ends lost 3 bases at V and 5 bases at J; junction bases unmatched: 10. Germline CDR1 reads KGHSH; CDR2 reads LQKENI.

This chain joins TRBV9 and TRBJ1-3; a weak D match, TRBD1 (6 bases). CDR3 size: 15 residues. Looked up from germline, CDR1 is SGDLS and CDR2 is YYNGEE. Trimming left V 3 bases short and J 3 bases short, with 13 bases between. The CDR3 bases are TGTGCCAGCAGCGAGGATACAGGGATTGGAAACACCATATATTTT. Its protein is CASSEDTGIGNTIYF.

Details on this clone: This is likely a read error, given that the CDR3 carries no conserved phenylalanine or tryptophan at its end. The DNA is omitted, as the CDR3 cannot be located on it reliably, and the CDR3 follows TCRdb's listing. The chain couples TRBV7-9 to TRBJ1-2. In germline, CDR1 is SEHNR, CDR2 FQNEAQ (reference sequence). The CDR3 contains 10 residues when both ends are counted. CDR3 protein: CASSPLGGSL.

This chain joins TRBV7-9 and TRBJ2-3; TRBD2 matches at 12 bases. V dropped 5 bases and J dropped 5; count of bases not matched to a gene: 8. Germline V lookup: CDR1 SEHNR, CDR2 FQNEAQ (reference sequence). There are 16 residues in the CDR3. The CDR3 sequence is CASSVPSGGAVDTQYF. DNA for the CDR3: TGTGCCAGCAGCGTCCCTAGCGGGGGGGCCGTAGATACGCAGTATTTT.

The genes are TRBV7-2 and TRBJ2-5; TRBD2 is a possible D gene (6 bases). The V end lost 2 bases, the J end lost 3 bases, and 22 bases lay between the germline ends. The CDR3 runs to 18 residues. Per the germline V gene, CDR1 is SGHTA and CDR2 is FQGNSA. The CDR3 DNA follows: TGTGCCAGCAGCTTATTTACGGGGGTTTCGGTTTCCAAAGAGACCCAGTACTTC. Encoded protein: CASSLFTGVSVSKETQYF. Together with reference TRBV7-2 and TRBJ2-5, the CDR3 gives the full variable domain: GAGVSQSPSNKVTEKGKDVELRCDPISGHTALYWYRQSLGQGLEFLIYFQGNSAPDKSGLPSDRFSAERTGGSVSTLTIQRTQQEDSAVYLCASSLFTGVSVSKETQYFGPGTRLLVL.

The chain employs TRBV18 and TRBJ2-1; D may be TRBD2 (7 bases). Germline-derived CDR1 and CDR2 are KGHSH and LQKENI. The V and J ends lost 3 bases and 0 bases respectively, with 12 bases between them. This CDR3 is 16 amino acids long. The CDR3 here is CASSPSRGGSYNEQFF. DNA for the CDR3: TGTGCCAGCTCACCCTCTAGGGGGGGCTCCTACAATGAGCAGTTCTTC.